Presented here are 18 T cell receptor beta chains from one specimen sequenced in a study of identical twins. MiXCR, applied by TCRdb to the 5' RACE reads, yields one record per CDR3 protein. This table has about 460,000 distinct CDR3 sequences, 14% appearing once. These data were likewise used in another study, on yellow fever vaccine responses in identical twins.

The material sequenced was CD4+ T cells sorted from blood. The receptors come from a woman between 18 and 29 years old in good health.

This clonotype was found once. This may stem from a read error, because a much larger clone lies one nucleotide away. The genes are TRBV12-3 or TRBV12-4 and TRBJ2-5, with TRBD2 identical over 8 bases. The CDR3 loop spans 15 amino acids. The CDR3 DNA reads TGTGCCGGCAGTCGAAGCGGGGGCAATGGAGAGACCCAGTACTTC. It translates to CAGSRSGGNGETQYF.

The chain joins TRBV20-1 to TRBJ2-5; perhaps TRBD2 as D (6 bases). CDR1 and CDR2 (germline): DFQATT, SNEGSKA (reference sequence). This CDR3 is 14 amino acids long. Trimming removed 4 bases at V and 4 bases at J, with 16 bases between. The CDR3 bases are TGCAGTGCTAATACCTTAGACGGGGGAGAGACCCAGTACTTC. Protein sequence: CSANTLDGGETQYF.

This chain joins TRBV27 and TRBJ2-7, with D possibly matching TRBD1 (6 bases). Germline V gene data show CDR1 as MNHEY and CDR2 as SMNVEV (reference sequence). V was pared by 8 bases and J by 4 bases, with 21 bases between. CDR3 length equals 15 residues. In nucleotides, the CDR3 is TGTGCCAGCGGAGATTGGGACAAGGGGAAGTACGAGCAGTACTTC. Protein product: CASGDWDKGKYEQYF.

The V and J genes are TRBV5-1 and TRBJ2-2; 9 bases map to TRBD1. CDR1 and CDR2 (germline): SGHRS, YFSETQ. The CDR3 runs 16 residues. The V gene end was trimmed by 5 bases and the J gene end by 4 bases; junction bases not matched to a gene: 9. CDR3 region: CASRGGDRAFTGELFF. The CDR3, as DNA: TGCGCCAGCAGAGGCGGGGACAGGGCTTTCACCGGGGAGCTGTTTTTT.

This clonotype has more than one count but fewer than ten. The genes are TRBV7-9 and TRBJ2-7, with D hard to call. Trimming removed 3 bases at V and 6 bases at J, with 12 bases between. The V gene's germline CDR1 is SEHNR and CDR2 FQNEAQ (reference sequence). The CDR3 totals 13 residues. The CDR3 reads CASSFFVLGEQYF. CDR3 bases: TGTGCCAGCAGCTTTTTCGTACTCGGCGAGCAGTACTTC.

J is TRBJ2-1 and V is TRBV7-2; 7 bases align to TRBD1. Germline values: CDR1 SGHTA, CDR2 FQGNSA. The CDR3 consists of 15 residues. V shed 3 bases and J 1 base; nucleotides not matched to a gene: 3. The CDR3 nucleotides read TGTGCCAGCAGCTTTAACAGGGGATCCTACAATGAGCAGTTCTTC. It specifies CASSFNRGSYNEQFF. The whole variable domain, remainder taken from reference TRBV7-2 and TRBJ2-1, is GAGVSQSPSNKVTEKGKDVELRCDPISGHTALYWYRQSLGQGLEFLIYFQGNSAPDKSGLPSDRFSAERTGGSVSTLTIQRTQQEDSAVYLCASSFNRGSYNEQFFGPGTRLTVL.

This clonotype was picked up many times. The chain has TRBV12-3 or TRBV12-4 and TRBJ2-1, with TRBD2 matching over 8 bases. V dropped 7 bases and J dropped 6; count of bases not matched to a gene: 11. The CDR3 has 15 residues. This CDR3 reads CASMKAGAIPNEQFF. DNA for the CDR3: TGTGCCAGCATGAAAGCGGGGGCGATACCCAATGAGCAGTTCTTC.

Only a few counts were recorded for this clonotype. The rearrangement joins TRBV28 to TRBJ1-1; tentative D call: TRBD1 (5 bases). V dropped 2 bases and J dropped 8 bases, with 15 bases sitting between them. This CDR3 is built from 14 residues. The germline gives CDR1 MDHEN, CDR2 SYDVKM. The CDR3 sequence: CASSLRGGSAEAFF. The CDR3 DNA follows: TGTGCCAGCAGTTTACGGGGGGGTTCAGCCGAAGCTTTCTTT.

This chain connects TRBV10-3 to TRBJ1-1; 7 bases agree with TRBD1. The V gene's germline CDR1 is ENHRY and CDR2 SYGVKD. This CDR3 is built from 13 residues. Germline trimming cut 5 bases from V and 8 bases from J; bases unmatched to any gene: 8. The CDR3: CAISPAMTGEAFF. DNA of the CDR3: TGTGCCATCAGTCCCGCGATGACAGGGGAAGCTTTCTTT.

The gene calls are TRBV27 and TRBJ1-6; D remains ambiguous. The ends were cut back, 5 bases at V and 3 bases at J, with 2 bases in the middle. The CDR3 is 12 residues long. Per germline, CDR1 MNHEY and CDR2 SMNVEV (reference sequence). The CDR3 DNA reads as TGTGCCAGCAGTATCTATAATTCACCCCTCCACTTT. Its translation: CASSIYNSPLHF.

This chain links TRBV18 with TRBJ2-1; D tentatively reads TRBD1 or TRBD2 (6 bases each). CDR3 size: 16 residues. The V and J ends lost 0 bases and 7 bases respectively, with 16 bases between them. The germline V gene has CDR1 KGHSH and CDR2 LQKENI. The CDR3 loop reads CASSPPLRGRMNEQFF. The CDR3 region has the DNA TGTGCCAGCTCACCACCCCTCCGGGGGCGGATGAATGAGCAGTTCTTC.

This chain joins TRBV11-2 and TRBJ2-2; D is uncertain. V was cut by 5 bases and J by 4 bases, with 14 bases left in between. Germline V gene lookup returns CDR1 SGHAT and CDR2 FQNNGV. The CDR3 contains 15 residues. For the CDR3, the DNA is TGTGCCAGCAGCCCCCTTGCCATTACCACCGGGGAGCTGTTTTTT. Amino acids: CASSPLAITTGELFF.

This clonotype has at least ten counts. The rearrangement uses TRBV5-1 and TRBJ2-3; 7 nucleotides agree with TRBD1. This CDR3 is built from 14 residues. Losses at the gene ends were 3 bases for V and 3 bases for J; bases not matched to a gene: 4. CDR1 is SGHRS and CDR2 is YFSETQ in the germline V gene. Written as DNA, the CDR3 is TGCGCCAGCAGCTCCCGGGACAGAACAGATACGCAGTATTTT. Protein: CASSSRDRTDTQYF.

This clonotype has a handful of counts. This chain joins TRBV12-5 and TRBJ2-1; 7 bases match TRBD1. CDR3 size: 15 residues. Germline V lookup: CDR1 LGHNT, CDR2 FRNRAP. V lost 5 bases to trimming and J lost 0 bases; unmatched junction nucleotides: 4. For the CDR3, the DNA is TGTGCTAGTGGTACAGGGGTTAGCTCCTACAATGAGCAGTTCTTC. It encodes CASGTGVSSYNEQFF.

The chain has TRBV5-6 and TRBJ2-4; 10 nucleotides line up with TRBD2. Germline CDR1 is SGHDT and CDR2 is YYEEEE. This CDR3 contains 14 residues. The J segment lost 6 bases and the V segment lost 4 bases, leaving 4 bases of the junction unmatched. CDR3 bases: TGTGCCAGCAGCGAGCGGGGGGGCGGAAACATTCAGTACTTC. Its protein is CASSERGGGNIQYF.

This clonotype was seen a handful of times. V and J are TRBV7-2 and TRBJ2-1, with a tentative D call TRBD2 (5 bases). Germline CDR1 reads SGHTA; CDR2 reads FQGNSA. V lost 2 bases to trimming and J lost 0 bases, with 14 bases between them. The CDR3 loop spans 17 amino acids. The CDR3 spells CASSLLGGSSSYNEQFF. As DNA, the CDR3 is TGTGCCAGCAGCTTATTGGGCGGGTCCAGCTCCTACAATGAGCAGTTCTTC.

This clonotype was seen at least ten times. The V call is TRBV5-1, the J call TRBJ2-1; D remains unclear. The V gene lost 2 bases and the J gene lost 6 bases, with 9 bases spanning the gap. Germline CDR1 and CDR2: SGHRS and YFSETQ. This CDR3 comprises 13 residues. CDR3 residues: CASSLLPFNEQFF. The CDR3 nucleotides are TGCGCCAGCAGCTTACTACCATTCAATGAGCAGTTCTTC.

This clonotype was observed a handful of times. The chain recombines TRBV10-3 with TRBJ2-2; 8 bases are shared with TRBD2. This CDR3 spans 13 amino acids. With V trimmed by 4 bases and J by 6 bases, 1 base remained unmatched. Germline V gene sequence: CDR1 ENHRY, CDR2 SYGVKD. The CDR3 is CAISGTSPGELFF. CDR3 coding DNA: TGTGCCATCAGTGGGACTAGCCCCGGGGAGCTGTTTTTT.